The 9 T cell receptor beta chains below come from one sample, sequenced in a study of T cells in Graves' hyperthyroidism and ophthalmopathy. Researchers amplified the TCR beta CDR3 regions from RNA transcripts. TCR CDR3 regions were first amplified by RT-PCR with HTBI primers. TCRdb re-derived calls from the multiplex PCR reads in MiXCR, one entry per CDR3 protein. Of under 800,000 distinct CDR3 sequences in the sample, roughly 15% were seen once. The sequencing input was blood. All receptors derive from a woman aged 18-29 years with Graves' hyperthyroidism.

J is TRBJ2-1 and V is TRBV5-1, with D perhaps matching TRBD2 (5 bases). The V gene lost 0 bases and the J gene lost 0 bases, with 10 bases spanning the gap. The germline gives CDR1 SGHRS, CDR2 YFSETQ. CDR3 length: 16 residues. Here the CDR3 reads CASSLGTGPSYNEQFF. The DNA for the CDR3 is TGCGCCAGCAGCTTGGGGACTGGACCCTCCTACAATGAGCAGTTCTTC.

This clonotype was found a few times. The chain joins TRBV5-1 to TRBJ1-4; no definite D call. CDR3 length: 14 residues. Germline CDR1 reads SGHRS; CDR2 reads YFSETQ. Trimming removed 1 base from V and 8 bases from J, with 12 bases in between. CDR3: CASSLKGSREKLFF. Written as DNA, the CDR3 is TGCGCCAGCAGCTTGAAAGGATCGCGGGAAAAACTGTTTTTT.

This clonotype has just a few counts. This chain joins TRBV7-9 and TRBJ2-3; 10 nucleotides match TRBD2. The germline gives CDR1 SEHNR, CDR2 FQNEAQ (reference sequence). The length of the CDR3 is 16 residues. The V and J ends lost 7 bases and 0 bases, in that order; junction bases with no gene match: 7. The chain's CDR3 is CASIQLAGTSTDTQYF. The DNA for the CDR3 is TGTGCCAGCATCCAACTAGCGGGAACTAGCACAGATACGCAGTATTTT.

The rearrangement joins TRBV19 to TRBJ1-4; D unclear. Germline values: CDR1 LNHDA, CDR2 SQIVND (reference sequence). This CDR3 is built from 11 residues. V gave up 6 bases and J gave up 7 bases, with 6 bases separating them. Here the CDR3 reads CASRESEKLFF. CDR3 nucleotide sequence: TGTGCCAGTAGGGAATCTGAAAAACTGTTTTTT.

This clonotype was picked up one time. The genes are TRBV4-2 and TRBJ2-1; 12 bases agree with TRBD2. J was trimmed by 4 bases and V by 1 base; bases with no gene match: 11. The germline V gene has CDR1 LGHNA and CDR2 YNFKEQ. This CDR3 contains 19 residues. The CDR3 loop is CASSQATETSGSIYNEQFF. The CDR3 DNA reads TGTGCCAGCAGCCAAGCCACCGAGACTAGCGGGAGCATTTACAATGAGCAGTTCTTC.

The genes are TRBV28 and TRBJ2-7; TRBD2 is a possible D gene (6 bases). Germline V CDR1 and CDR2: MDHEN, SYDVKM. The CDR3 has 12 amino acids. Trimming stripped 11 bases from V and 3 bases from J, with 14 bases between. Here the CDR3 reads CAVHGSIYEQYF. The CDR3 region has the DNA TGTGCCGTACACGGGAGCATCTACGAGCAGTACTTC.

Note on this clonotype: A read error may account for a junction end that differs from germline. The rearrangement uses TRBV4-1 and TRBJ2-5; a possible D gene is TRBD1 (6 bases). This CDR3 has 17 amino acids. In germline, CDR1 is MGHRA, CDR2 YSYEKL. The CDR3 reads CASSQGQGQYSQETQYF. CDR3 sequence (DNA): TGCGCCAGCAGTCAAGGTCAGGGGCAGTACTCCCAAGAGACCCAGTACTTC.

A few counts support this clonotype. The genes are TRBV20-1 and TRBJ1-6, with TRBD1 matching over 9 bases. Per germline, CDR1 DFQATT and CDR2 SNEGSKA (reference sequence). The CDR3 is made up of 15 amino acids. With 5 bases clipped from V and 10 bases from J, the junction kept 12 bases outside the gene matches. In nucleotides, the CDR3 is TGCAGTGCTCCAAGAGTCCCGGGACAGGGCTCACCCCTCCACTTT. Its protein product is CSAPRVPGQGSPLHF.

This clonotype has only a few counts. The chain joins TRBV20-1 to TRBJ2-7; tentative D call: TRBD1 (7 bases). V shed 0 bases and J shed 9 bases, with 21 bases lying between them. The CDR3 extends over 15 amino acids. CDR1 is DFQATT and CDR2 is SNEGSKA in the germline V gene (reference sequence). The CDR3 here is CSARDGQGGVAVQYF. The CDR3, as DNA: TGCAGTGCTAGAGATGGGCAGGGGGGAGTCGCCGTGCAGTACTTC.